These 5 T cell receptor beta chains share one sample of origin, sequenced in a study of early T cells in non-severe SARS-CoV-2 infection. Each CDR3 protein is one row after TCRdb ran MiXCR on the 5' RACE reads. The sample contains nearly 60,000 distinct CDR3 sequences, roughly an eighth of which appear only once. Sequencing was carried out using whole blood. These receptors came from an adult who was a healthcare worker with PCR-confirmed SARS-CoV-2 infection or an uninfected control (not recorded which).

The chain couples TRBV2 to TRBJ1-1; D uncertain. CDR3 length equals 14 residues. Trimming left V 3 bases short and J 4 bases short, with 12 bases between. CDR1 SNHLY and CDR2 FYNNEI come from the germline V gene. For the CDR3, the DNA is TGTGCCAGCAGTGATGGTCCTCGGGGCACTGAAGCTTTCTTT. Protein product: CASSDGPRGTEAFF.

There are many counts of this clonotype. The V gene is TRBV20-1, the J gene TRBJ2-1; 8 nucleotides line up with TRBD2. The CDR3 has 16 residues. After removal of 1 base from V and 0 bases from J, the junction contained 5 bases not matched to a gene. The germline CDR1 and CDR2 sequences are DFQATT and SNEGSKA (reference sequence). The CDR3 DNA reads TGCAGTGCTAGAGTTGGTAGCGGGGACTCCTACAATGAGCAGTTCTTC. Translation: CSARVGSGDSYNEQFF.

V usage is TRBV25-1 and J usage is TRBJ2-5; possible D gene TRBD2, 5 bases. The V end lost 3 bases, the J end lost 5 bases, and 13 bases lay between the germline ends. This CDR3 has 14 amino acids. Germline-derived CDR1 and CDR2 are MGHDK and SYGVNS. The CDR3 DNA reads TGTGCCAGCAGTGATTTGGGAGACCCCGAGACCCAGTACTTC. It encodes CASSDLGDPETQYF.

A word on this clonotype: Since a much larger clone is just one base distant, this may be a read error. This chain links TRBV6-2 or TRBV6-3 with TRBJ2-7; D unclear. Germline CDR1 is MNHEY and CDR2 is SVGEGT. Trimming removed 1 base from V and 3 bases from J, with 1 base in between. The CDR3 sequence is 11 residues long. The CDR3 DNA is TGTGCCAGCAGTTACTACTACGAGCAGTACTTC. Translation gives CASSYYYEQYF.

This chain uses TRBV13 with TRBJ1-2; D is perhaps TRBD1 (6 bases). The ends were cut back, 5 bases at V and 7 bases at J, with 23 bases in the middle. Germline V lookup: CDR1 PRHDT, CDR2 FYEKMQ (reference sequence). The CDR3 has 16 residues. CDR3 protein: CASSLGGFLGFSGYTF. The CDR3 DNA follows: TGTGCCAGCAGCCTCGGGGGCTTTCTGGGGTTTTCTGGCTACACCTTC.